This paragraph covers one T cell receptor beta chain sequence. The data belong to a study of OX40 agonist ivuxolimab in advanced cancers. The wider study: Clinicians treated patients with ivuxolimab, an agonistic anti-OX40 (CD134) antibody. Treatment received earlier with anti-PD-1, anti-PD-L1 or anti-CTLA-4 agents was allowed, and around 40% had some.

Using immunoSEQ multiplex PCR, the repertoire was profiled, and TCRdb retains in-frame clones only, with some absent. Counted here are roughly 67,000 clones, approximately 91% occurring once; the ten biggest clones make up roughly 0.72%. This TCR derives from an adult with an advanced solid tumor such as melanoma, head and neck, liver or kidney cancer. The sample here was CD4+ or CD8+ T cells sorted from blood, taken in a trial of the OX40 agonist ivuxolimab.

CDR3 nucleotide sequence: TGCGCCAGCAGCCCCAAGGTAGGGCCCTATGAGCAGTTCTTC. This translates into CASSPKVGPYEQFF. The chain combines TRBV5-1 with TRBJ2-1, with D unresolved. The CDR3 loop spans 14 amino acids. V was cut by 4 bases and J by 8 bases, with 16 bases left in between. CDR1 is SGHRS and CDR2 is YFSETQ in the germline V gene.